Presented here are 22 T cell receptor beta chains from one specimen sequenced in a study of OX40 agonist ivuxolimab in advanced cancers. Sequenced by immunoSEQ multiplex PCR; TCRdb stores in-frame clones only, minus some. Here the sample spans 70,000 to 95,000 clones, roughly 94% being singletons. Sequenced here: CD4+ or CD8+ T cells sorted from blood, sampled in a trial of the OX40 agonist ivuxolimab. The receptors derive from an adult with an advanced solid tumor such as melanoma, head and neck, liver or kidney cancer.

The chain is built from TRBV10-2 and TRBJ2-1, with D tentatively TRBD1 (5 bases). Germline V gene data show CDR1 as WSHSY and CDR2 as SAAADI. Trimming pared 3 bases from V and 8 bases from J, leaving 11 bases between. This CDR3 has 13 amino acids. CDR3 coding DNA: TGCGCCAGCAGTGATCAAGCCAGGGATGAGCAGTTCTTC. It is translated as CASSDQARDEQFF.

This chain joins TRBV6-1 and TRBJ2-3; 8 positions agree with TRBD2. The germline CDR1 and CDR2 sequences are MNHNS and SASEGT. This CDR3 is 16 amino acids long. The junction had 5 bases not matched to a gene; V was cut back by 3 bases and J by 0 bases. Written as DNA, the CDR3 is TGTGCCAGCAGTGATTTGCGGGGGGATAGCACAGATACGCAGTATTTT. It specifies CASSDLRGDSTDTQYF.

This clone was observed once. The chain is built from TRBV18 and TRBJ2-3; D ambiguous. The germline CDR1 and CDR2 sequences are KGHSH and LQKENI. V lost 8 bases to trimming and J lost 0 bases, with 12 bases between them. The CDR3 loop spans 14 amino acids. The CDR3 reads CASTPSSSTDTQYF. Here the CDR3 DNA reads TGTGCCAGCACCCCCTCCTCTAGCACAGATACGCAGTATTTT.

The V and J genes are TRBV28 and TRBJ2-7, with no clear D. CDR3 length: 11 residues. V was clipped by 4 bases and J by 6 bases, with 7 bases between them. Germline V gives CDR1 MDHEN, CDR2 SYDVKM. The chain's CDR3 is CASSSRTEQYF. The CDR3 region has the DNA TGTGCCAGCAGTTCTAGGACCGAGCAGTACTTC.

In its sample, this clone was seen once. The rearrangement links TRBV27 to TRBJ1-5, with TRBD1 matching over 7 bases. The junction had 3 bases not matched to a gene; V was cut back by 6 bases and J by 1 base. CDR1 and CDR2 (germline): MNHEY, SMNVEV (reference sequence). The CDR3 has 14 residues. The CDR3 coding sequence is TGTGCCAGCAGAAACAGGGGAAGCAATCAGCCCCAGCATTTT. Its protein product is CASRNRGSNQPQHF.

The rearrangement uses TRBV11-2 and TRBJ2-7, with D perhaps TRBD1 (6 bases). Trimming stripped 0 bases from V and 0 bases from J, with 12 bases between. CDR1 and CDR2 from the germline V gene are SGHAT and FQNNGV. The CDR3 consists of 16 residues. The chain's CDR3 is CASSLDRGQLSYEQYF. DNA of the CDR3: TGTGCCAGCAGCTTAGACAGGGGCCAGCTCTCCTACGAGCAGTACTTC. Together with reference TRBV11-2 and TRBJ2-7, the CDR3 gives the full variable domain: EAGVAQSPRYKIIEKRQSVAFWCNPISGHATLYWYQQILGQGPKLLIQFQNNGVVDDSQLPKDRFSAERLKGVDSTLKIQPAKLEDSAVYLCASSLDRGQLSYEQYFGPGTRLTVT.

The chain uses TRBV6-1 and TRBJ2-5; 9 bases are a match to TRBD1. The length of the CDR3 is 18 residues. CDR1 and CDR2 from the germline V gene are MNHNS and SASEGT. V gave up 0 bases and J gave up 1 base; unmatched junction bases: 9. CDR3 DNA: TGTGCCAGCAGTGAAGCGCTAGCCGGGACAGGGATCCAAGAGACCCAGTACTTC. This gives the protein CASSEALAGTGIQETQYF.

This chain connects TRBV29-1 to TRBJ2-5; the D gene could be TRBD1 or TRBD2 (5 bases each). Germline V gene sequence: CDR1 SQVTM, CDR2 ANQGSEA. The germline V and J ends were trimmed by 1 base and 4 bases, with 16 bases remaining between them. The CDR3 is made up of 15 amino acids. Here the CDR3 reads CSVEGGRSGTETQYF. The DNA for the CDR3 is TGCAGCGTTGAAGGAGGGCGGTCCGGGACAGAGACCCAGTACTTC.

The chain links TRBV7-8 to TRBJ2-1; D call uncertain. This CDR3 is built from 15 residues. Trimming cost V 1 base and J 0 bases, with 7 bases left between them. In germline, CDR1 is SGHVS, CDR2 FQNEAQ. CDR3 nucleotide sequence: TGTGCCAGCAGCTTAGAACCGGGCTCCTACAATGAGCAGTTCTTC. The encoded protein is CASSLEPGSYNEQFF.

This chain uses TRBV6-6 with TRBJ2-7; 11 nucleotides agree with TRBD2. V dropped 6 bases and J dropped 4; count of bases not matched to a gene: 8. Germline lookup yields CDR1 MNHNY and CDR2 SVGAGI (reference sequence). CDR3 length equals 15 residues. CDR3 loop: CASSAMGLADYEQYF. The DNA for the CDR3 is TGTGCCAGCAGCGCGATGGGACTAGCGGATTACGAGCAGTACTTC.

This chain joins TRBV7-6 and TRBJ2-5; 8 nucleotides line up with TRBD2. The CDR3 spans 13 residues. Germline CDR1 reads SGHVS; CDR2 reads FNYEAQ. The ends lost 6 bases at V and 2 bases at J; junction bases unmatched: 2. CDR3 DNA sequence: TGTGCCAGCAGGGGACTAGGGCAAGAGACCCAGTACTTC. It specifies CASRGLGQETQYF.

This clone was found once. The V gene is TRBV2, the J gene TRBJ2-7, with TRBD1 matching 9 bases. The V gene's germline CDR1 is SNHLY and CDR2 FYNNEI. CDR3 length: 12 residues. V dropped 8 bases and J dropped 5; count of bases not matched to a gene: 4. CDR3 region: CASGDRVNEQYF. The CDR3 DNA sequence: TGTGCCAGCGGGGACAGGGTCAACGAGCAGTACTTC. Together with reference TRBV2 and TRBJ2-7, the CDR3 gives the full variable domain: EPEVTQTPSHQVTQMGQEVILRCVPISNHLYFYWYRQILGQKVEFLVSFYNNEISEKSEIFDDQFSVERPDGSNFTLKIRSTKLEDSAMYFCASGDRVNEQYFGPGTRLTVT.

The J gene is TRBJ2-7, the V gene TRBV30, with D perhaps matching TRBD2 (5 bases). The CDR3 covers 16 residues. In germline, CDR1 is GTSNPN, CDR2 SVGIG (reference sequence). Trimming stripped 2 bases from V and 0 bases from J, with 17 bases between. The CDR3 protein is CAWSKEELRSSYEQYF. The CDR3 bases are TGTGCCTGGAGTAAGGAGGAACTACGTAGCTCCTACGAGCAGTACTTC.

The chain has TRBV4-1 and TRBJ2-1; D is ambiguous. Germline CDR1 is MGHRA and CDR2 is YSYEKL. V lost 4 bases to trimming and J lost 3 bases, with 16 bases between them. CDR3 length: 16 residues. In DNA form, the CDR3 reads TGCGCCAGCAGCCCTCCACCGCCAGTGGTCTACAATGAGCAGTTCTTC. This codes for CASSPPPPVVYNEQFF.

The chain joins TRBV9 to TRBJ2-5; D call uncertain. CDR1 is SGDLS, CDR2 YYNGEE, per germline. With 4 bases removed from V and 5 bases from J, the gap between germline ends came to 12 bases. The CDR3 totals 13 residues. The CDR3 loop is CASSPIPGETQYF. CDR3 nucleotides: TGTGCCAGCAGCCCCATACCCGGGGAGACCCAGTACTTC.

V and J are TRBV7-9 and TRBJ1-2; D possibly corresponds to TRBD1 (5 bases). Germline V lookup: CDR1 SEHNR, CDR2 FQNEAQ (reference sequence). The CDR3 is 16 amino acids. Trimming cost V 3 bases and J 4 bases, with 18 bases left between them. The CDR3 DNA reads as TGTGCCAGCAGCTTGACTCCGGGACCGAACCTCTATGGCTACACCTTC. Translating it yields CASSLTPGPNLYGYTF.

A single count supports this clone. The V call is TRBV5-6, the J call TRBJ2-1; D possibly uses TRBD1 or TRBD2 (5 bases each). CDR1 and CDR2 (germline): SGHDT, YYEEEE. CDR3 length: 14 amino acids. V was pared by 6 bases and J by 7 bases, with 17 bases between. The CDR3 region has the DNA TGTGCCAGCACCGAGGGGTTACGGACAAATGAGCAGTTCTTC. Translation gives CASTEGLRTNEQFF. The complete variable domain, with remaining parts taken from reference TRBV5-6 and TRBJ2-1, reads DAGVTQSPTHLIKTRGQQVTLRCSPKSGHDTVSWYQQALGQGPQFIFQYYEEEERQRGNFPDRFSGHQFPNYSSELNVNALLLGDSALYLCASTEGLRTNEQFFGPGTRLTVL.

V usage is TRBV29-1 and J usage is TRBJ1-1; D is undetermined. This CDR3 contains 12 residues. V gave up 2 bases and J gave up 6 bases, with 10 bases separating them. Germline V gives CDR1 SQVTM, CDR2 ANQGSEA. CDR3 nucleotides: TGCAGCGTTGAAAGACGAGATGCTGAAGCTTTCTTT. Its protein product is CSVERRDAEAFF.

The chain couples TRBV6-6 to TRBJ2-7, with D possibly matching TRBD1 (5 bases). Trimming shortened V by 0 bases and J by 6 bases, and 9 bases separated the two germline ends. Per the germline V gene, CDR1 is MNHNY and CDR2 is SVGAGI (reference sequence). The CDR3 covers 13 residues. CDR3 nucleotides: TGTGCCAGCAGTTACTCGCTAACAGGCGAGCAGTACTTC. It encodes CASSYSLTGEQYF.

The chain couples TRBV7-6 to TRBJ2-7, with D perhaps TRBD2 (7 bases). Germline lookup yields CDR1 SGHVS and CDR2 FNYEAQ. The CDR3 spans 14 residues. Trimming cost V 1 base and J 7 bases, with 14 bases left between them. As DNA, the CDR3 is TGTGCCAGCAGCTTAGGAGGGGGAGGGAATGAGCAGTACTTC. Translating it yields CASSLGGGGNEQYF.

The V call is TRBV30, the J call TRBJ1-2; possible D gene TRBD1, 6 bases. Trimming took off 4 bases at V and 1 base at J, with 10 bases between the two ends. From germline, CDR1 is GTSNPN and CDR2 SVGIG (reference sequence). The CDR3 spans 13 residues. CDR3 amino acids: CAWKDRSNYGYTF. In DNA, the CDR3 is TGTGCCTGGAAAGACAGGAGTAACTATGGCTACACCTTC.

The V gene is TRBV2, the J gene TRBJ1-2; D possibly corresponds to TRBD1 (5 bases). V was pared by 8 bases and J by 8 bases, with 18 bases between. The CDR3 has 13 amino acids. The germline V gene encodes CDR1 SNHLY and CDR2 FYNNEI. The CDR3: CASSGRTNRGYTF. The CDR3 DNA reads as TGTGCCAGCTCCGGTCGGACAAATCGGGGCTACACCTTC.